Below are 28 T cell receptor beta chains sequenced from a single sample in a study of blood T cell repertoires in COVID-19. Data came from immunoSEQ multiplex PCR; TCRdb stores just in-frame clones and leaves some out. Of about 74,000 clones detected, more than 75% appear once; the ten largest clones hold about 8.9%. Sequencing was performed on peripheral blood. These receptors were taken from a human donor in a cohort sampled during active COVID-19.

This clone has a single count. The genes are TRBV9 and TRBJ2-5; 7 bases line up with TRBD2. CDR3 length equals 15 residues. Germline values: CDR1 SGDLS, CDR2 YYNGEE. V trimming: 0 bases; J trimming: 2 bases; junction bases outside the gene matches: 4. The DNA of the CDR3 is TGTGCCAGCAGCGTAGACGGTAGCGGGCAAGAGACCCAGTACTTC. Residues: CASSVDGSGQETQYF.

The CDR3 DNA reads TGTGCCAGCAGCTGGGACAGGGCGTCTCACAATGAGCAGTTCTTC. The encoded protein is CASSWDRASHNEQFF. The genes are TRBV5-4 and TRBJ2-1, with 9 bases that match TRBD1. V lost 3 bases, J lost 5 bases, and 6 bases stayed unmatched. This CDR3 spans 15 amino acids. The germline V gene encodes CDR1 SGHNT and CDR2 YYREEE (reference sequence).

The rearrangement joins TRBV2 to TRBJ2-1; 8 bases align to TRBD2. Germline assignment: CDR1 SNHLY and CDR2 FYNNEI. This CDR3 is built from 16 residues. V shed 6 bases and J 6 bases; nucleotides not matched to a gene: 13. The CDR3 DNA is TGTGCCAGCAGGGGTTTAGCGGGAAGGTCGGCCAATGAGCAGTTCTTC. This gives the protein CASRGLAGRSANEQFF.

This chain connects TRBV6-6 to TRBJ2-3; D may be TRBD2 (6 bases). The CDR3 contains 17 residues. The germline gives CDR1 MNHNY, CDR2 SVGAGI (reference sequence). V gave up 5 bases and J gave up 0 bases, with 18 bases separating them. The DNA for the CDR3 is TGTGCCAGCAGTCTAGGCCCCATAGCGGTTAGCACAGATACGCAGTATTTT. Translation gives CASSLGPIAVSTDTQYF.

The rearrangement uses TRBV7-6 and TRBJ2-1, with 8 bases fitting TRBD2. CDR3 length: 16 residues. CDR1 is SGHVS, CDR2 FNYEAQ, per germline. V lost 1 base, J lost 4 bases, and 6 bases stayed unmatched. The CDR3 sequence: CASSLGTSGGYNEQFF. CDR3 sequence (DNA): TGTGCCAGCAGCTTAGGAACTAGCGGAGGGTACAATGAGCAGTTCTTC. The entire variable domain, with the rest obtained from reference TRBV7-6 and TRBJ2-1, is as follows: GAGVSQSPRYKVTKRGQDVALRCDPISGHVSLYWYRQALGQGPEFLTYFNYEAQQDKSGLPNDRFSAERPEGSISTLTIQRTEQRDSAMYRCASSLGTSGGYNEQFFGPGTRLTVL.

The J gene is TRBJ1-2, the V gene TRBV5-6, with 10 bases aligning to TRBD1. From germline, CDR1 is SGHDT and CDR2 YYEEEE. The CDR3 extends over 18 amino acids. Trimming removed 0 bases from V and 0 bases from J; junction bases left unmatched: 8. DNA of the CDR3: TGTGCCAGCAGCTTGGGATTTGCCGGGACAGGGGCTAACTATGGCTACACCTTC. It encodes CASSLGFAGTGANYGYTF.

Written as DNA, the CDR3 is TGTGCCAGCACAGCGCGGGCCCACGTTATGGAGCAGTACTTC. It encodes CASTARAHVMEQYF. The V call is TRBV28, the J call TRBJ2-7, with D perhaps TRBD2 (5 bases). The V and J ends lost 7 bases and 7 bases respectively, with 20 bases between them. The CDR3 spans 14 residues. CDR1 and CDR2 from the germline V gene are MDHEN and SYDVKM.

The chain links TRBV2 to TRBJ2-5; 14 bases are shared with TRBD2. The CDR3 has 16 amino acids. Per germline, CDR1 SNHLY and CDR2 FYNNEI. V shed 7 bases and J 4 bases; nucleotides not matched to a gene: 8. The CDR3: CASTLGLAGEGETQYF. The CDR3 nucleotides read TGTGCCAGCACCTTGGGACTAGCGGGAGAGGGAGAGACCCAGTACTTC.

The V call is TRBV28, the J call TRBJ1-2, with 8 nucleotides matching TRBD1. Germline V gene sequence: CDR1 MDHEN, CDR2 SYDVKM. The CDR3 covers 12 residues. V lost 10 bases and J lost 6; bases outside the gene matches: 7. The CDR3 protein is CATPGGLNGYTF. The CDR3 coding sequence is TGTGCCACCCCAGGGGGCTTGAATGGCTACACCTTC.

CDR3 in DNA: TGTGCCAGCAGCCCGGGACAAGGGTTTGAAAAACTGTTTTTT. Protein sequence: CASSPGQGFEKLFF. V and J are TRBV7-9 and TRBJ1-4, with D perhaps TRBD1 (6 bases). V was trimmed by 5 bases and J by 7 bases, leaving 14 bases between them. The CDR3 totals 14 residues. The V gene's germline CDR1 is SEHNR and CDR2 FQNEAQ (reference sequence).

V gene TRBV19 combines with J gene TRBJ2-3; 9 nucleotides agree with TRBD2. Per the germline V gene, CDR1 is LNHDA and CDR2 is SQIVND (reference sequence). The CDR3 consists of 13 residues. Trimming at V came to 4 bases and at J to 8 bases, leaving 4 bases not matched to a gene. CDR3 amino acids: CASSRVAGATQYF. CDR3 DNA sequence: TGTGCCAGTAGTAGGGTAGCGGGAGCTACGCAGTATTTT.

CDR3 nucleotides: TGTGCCAGCAGTTCCGGGACAGGGGGGTACAATGAGCAGTTCTTC. The encoded protein is CASSSGTGGYNEQFF. J is TRBJ2-1 and V is TRBV27; TRBD1 agrees at 11 bases. Germline trimming cut 4 bases from V and 4 bases from J; bases unmatched to any gene: 3. CDR3 length: 15 residues. Germline V gene data show CDR1 as MNHEY and CDR2 as SMNVEV (reference sequence).

The chain combines TRBV5-4 with TRBJ2-7; 7 bases line up with TRBD1. The CDR3 runs to 13 residues. Losses at the gene ends were 4 bases for V and 3 bases for J; bases not matched to a gene: 4. Germline CDR1 is SGHNT and CDR2 is YYREEE (reference sequence). CDR3 nucleotide sequence: TGTGCCAGCAGCCAGGGACAGCGCTACGAGCAGTACTTC. Protein: CASSQGQRYEQYF.

V and J are TRBV28 and TRBJ1-3; D gene ambiguous. The CDR3 consists of 16 residues. The V end was cut by 5 bases, the J end by 1 base, with 15 bases between. CDR1 and CDR2 (germline): MDHEN, SYDVKM. The CDR3 reads CASSPGTEGSGNTIYF. The CDR3 nucleotides are TGTGCCAGCAGTCCGGGAACTGAAGGGTCTGGAAACACCATATATTTT.

This clone was observed a single time. This rearrangement joins TRBV7-9 to TRBJ2-5; D may be TRBD1 (7 bases). Per the germline V gene, CDR1 is SEHNR and CDR2 is FQNEAQ (reference sequence). This CDR3 contains 14 residues. The ends were cut back, 5 bases at V and 5 bases at J, with 15 bases in the middle. This CDR3 is CASSPAGGSETQYF. The CDR3 bases are TGTGCCAGCAGCCCCGCAGGGGGGTCGGAGACCCAGTACTTC.

The chain links TRBV28 to TRBJ1-1; D is unresolved. V was shortened by 5 bases and J by 1 base, with 14 bases between the two germline ends. There are 15 residues in the CDR3. CDR1 and CDR2 (germline): MDHEN, SYDVKM. CDR3 amino acids: CASSPLAAGNTEAFF. The DNA for the CDR3 is TGTGCCAGCAGTCCCCTAGCAGCAGGGAACACTGAAGCTTTCTTT.

The chain is built from TRBV5-1 and TRBJ2-5; D might be TRBD2 (5 bases). The V and J ends lost 0 bases and 2 bases respectively, with 5 bases between them. Germline CDR1 and CDR2: SGHRS and YFSETQ. The CDR3 contains 13 residues. CDR3 loop: CASSLGGQETQYF. As DNA, the CDR3 is TGCGCCAGCAGCTTGGGAGGGCAAGAGACCCAGTACTTC. Full variable domain (remainder filled in from reference TRBV5-1 and TRBJ2-5): KAGVTQTPRYLIKTRGQQVTLSCSPISGHRSVSWYQQTPGQGLQFLFEYFSETQRNKGNFPGRFSGRQFSNSRSEMNVSTLELGDSALYLCASSLGGQETQYFGPGTRLLVL.

In this sample, this clone turned up once. The rearrangement joins TRBV29-1 to TRBJ2-7; D is perhaps TRBD2 (7 bases). This CDR3 has 15 residues. The V and J ends lost 2 bases and 3 bases respectively, with 17 bases between them. CDR1 and CDR2 (germline): SQVTM, ANQGSEA. As DNA, the CDR3 is TGCAGCGTTGAATACCTCACAGGGAGGGACTACGAGCAGTACTTC. Protein sequence: CSVEYLTGRDYEQYF.

This rearrangement joins TRBV2 to TRBJ1-4; 7 bases match TRBD1. Germline V lookup: CDR1 SNHLY, CDR2 FYNNEI. With V trimmed by 6 bases and J by 0 bases, 1 base remained unmatched. The CDR3 is 14 residues long. CDR3 residues: CASSGTATNEKLFF. DNA for the CDR3: TGTGCCAGCAGCGGGACAGCAACTAATGAAAAACTGTTTTTT. Drawing the rest from reference TRBV2 and TRBJ1-4, the complete variable domain is EPEVTQTPSHQVTQMGQEVILRCVPISNHLYFYWYRQILGQKVEFLVSFYNNEISEKSEIFDDQFSVERPDGSNFTLKIRSTKLEDSAMYFCASSGTATNEKLFFGSGTQLSVL.

Turning to this clone: The DNA is left out, because the CDR3 cannot be placed on it with certainty; the CDR3 is given as TCRdb lists it. This chain links TRBV28 with TRBJ1-4; the table's D call, TRBD1, was not checked against the DNA. The germline CDR1 and CDR2 sequences are MDHEN and SYDVKM. The CDR3 extends over 13 residues, inclusive of both ends. CDR3 protein: CASSSSRTGKLFF.

The V gene is TRBV4-3, the J gene TRBJ2-7, with 9 bases matching TRBD1. The CDR3 length is 16 residues. Trimming removed 4 bases from V and 3 bases from J; junction bases left unmatched: 10. The germline V gene encodes CDR1 LGHNA and CDR2 YSLEER. CDR3 bases: TGCGCCAGCAGCCCAGAAAGGACAGGGGTCCACTACGAGCAGTACTTC. This sequence encodes CASSPERTGVHYEQYF.

The chain combines TRBV7-8 with TRBJ2-2, with D tentatively TRBD1 (5 bases). In germline, CDR1 is SGHVS, CDR2 FQNEAQ. V was pared by 1 base and J by 6 bases, with 15 bases between. This CDR3 comprises 16 residues. The CDR3 coding sequence is TGTGCCAGCAGCTTAGTACAGGCTATAGGGGCCGGGGAGCTGTTTTTT. Its protein is CASSLVQAIGAGELFF.

This chain connects TRBV24-1 to TRBJ1-2, with 11 bases fitting TRBD1. The CDR3 is 14 residues long. Germline V lookup: CDR1 KGHDR, CDR2 SFDVKD. Losses at the gene ends were 3 bases for V and 10 bases for J; bases not matched to a gene: 6. The CDR3 nucleotides read TGTGCCACCAGTGATAACGGACAGGGGGCATTCTACACCTTC. It specifies CATSDNGQGAFYTF.

The chain joins TRBV9 to TRBJ2-3; D possibly corresponds to TRBD2 (6 bases). Germline CDR1 is SGDLS and CDR2 is YYNGEE. Trimming stripped 0 bases from V and 1 base from J, with 9 bases between. CDR3 length: 15 residues. The CDR3 region has the DNA TGTGCCAGCAGCGTAGCCCCGGGGGGCACAGATACGCAGTATTTT. Its translation: CASSVAPGGTDTQYF.

This sequence joins TRBV19 and TRBJ1-5, with TRBD1 matching over 9 bases. CDR3 length: 15 amino acids. CDR1 is LNHDA and CDR2 is SQIVND in the germline V gene (reference sequence). The V segment lost 5 bases and the J segment 7 bases; nucleotides outside the gene matches: 9. The CDR3: CASSGRQGVGQPQHF. The CDR3, as DNA: TGTGCCAGTAGTGGGAGACAGGGGGTTGGGCAGCCCCAGCATTTT.

The chain uses TRBV19 and TRBJ2-5; TRBD1 matches 9 bases. From germline, CDR1 is LNHDA and CDR2 SQIVND (reference sequence). The J segment lost 5 bases and the V segment lost 6 bases, leaving 13 bases of the junction unmatched. CDR3 size: 16 residues. This CDR3 reads CASRATSQGAGETQYF. The CDR3 nucleotides are TGTGCCAGTAGAGCGACTTCACAGGGGGCAGGGGAGACCCAGTACTTC.

The CDR3 loop reads CASSVEPKSNSGNTIYF. The DNA of the CDR3 is TGTGCCAGCAGCGTAGAGCCGAAGTCTAACTCTGGAAACACCATATATTTT. The V gene is TRBV9, the J gene TRBJ1-3; D remains ambiguous. CDR3 length: 17 amino acids. Looked up from germline, CDR1 is SGDLS and CDR2 is YYNGEE. The V and J ends lost 0 bases and 0 bases respectively, with 13 bases between them.

The chain links TRBV5-4 to TRBJ2-1; possibly TRBD2 for D (7 bases). Germline V gene sequence: CDR1 SGHNT, CDR2 YYREEE (reference sequence). V was cut by 6 bases and J by 6 bases, with 13 bases left in between. The CDR3 is 13 amino acids. The CDR3 loop reads CASTRGGGNEQFF. CDR3 coding DNA: TGTGCCAGCACGAGGGGAGGGGGCAATGAGCAGTTCTTC.